Ten or more counts support the clone carrying this TCR beta chain. The antigen remains unidentified. This sample was taken from a study of metastatic and nonmetastatic thyroid tumors. Study-level information: From malignant and benign thyroid patients, repertoires in blood and in tumor or nodule tissue were compared.

Original methodology: A distant-metastasis classifier for papillary thyroid cancer was built using CDR3 differences across clinicopathological groups. TCRdb re-called clones from the PCR reads using MiXCR. Here the V and J calls rest on TCRdb's processing, not on the authors' analysis. The table includes 35,000 to 50,000 clones, less than 20% detected once. Patients underwent thyroid surgery, and none had received any treatment before it. Findings of the study overall: Reports indicated that malignant thyroid tumors showed significantly higher TCR beta diversity than benign nodules did, in blood and tumor.

There are 13 residues in the CDR3. Trimming cost V 10 bases and J 7 bases, with 19 bases left between them. Looked up from germline, CDR1 is MNHNS and CDR2 is SASEGT. The specimen sequenced was tumor tissue. The V gene is TRBV6-1, the J gene TRBJ1-2; D is possibly TRBD1 (5 bases). The source of this sequence is a female donor with papillary thyroid cancer or a benign thyroid nodule (not recorded which). Some clones in this sample may be carry-over from other donors' samples. The CDR3 nucleotides are TGTGCCACATGGACACCCGTGAGGAGTGGCTACACCTTC. Translated: CATWTPVRSGYTF.